These T cell receptor beta chains were read from a single sample in a study of cytomegalovirus exposure and HLA in healthy donors. Only in-frame clones appear in the TCRdb table, and some are missing; sequencing was by immunoSEQ multiplex PCR. The sample has about 110,000 clones, 75% seen once. The sequencing input was PBMCs. The receptors originated from a male donor in good health and CMV-seropositive. Both conserved end residues are part of each CDR3. D genes are given only for firm matches. The size field is filled for only some rows; it gives once, few, many or a size class.

D | J | length | size | V | CDR3 | DNA
TRBD2 | TRBJ2-3 | 15 | NA | TRBV7-2 | CASAWGSGGADTQYF | TGTGCCAGTGCCTGGGGTAGCGGGGGGGCAGATACGCAGTATTTT
NA | TRBJ2-3 | 14 | NA | TRBV5-1 | CASSLGGGKDTQYF | TGCGCCAGCAGCTTGGGGGGGGGCAAAGATACGCAGTATTTT
TRBD1 | TRBJ1-4 | 17 | few | TRBV19 | CASRNPDRVATNEKLFF | TGTGCCAGTAGAAACCCTGACAGGGTTGCAACTAATGAAAAACTGTTTTTT
TRBD1 | TRBJ1-2 | 14 | few | TRBV19 | CASRDRLSNYGYTF | TGTGCCAGTAGGGACAGGCTTTCTAACTATGGCTACACCTTC
NA | TRBJ1-3 | 17 | NA | TRBV7-6 | CASSLGVGAGEGNTIYF | TGTGCCAGCAGCTTAGGGGTCGGGGCAGGGGAAGGAAACACCATATATTTT
TRBD1 | TRBJ2-7 | 15 | NA | TRBV7-2 | CASTARGGHSYEQYF | TGTGCCAGCACAGCGAGAGGGGGCCATTCCTACGAGCAGTACTTC
NA | TRBJ2-1 | 15 | NA | TRBV6-4 | CASSERDGHYNEQFF | TGTGCCAGCAGTGAGCGGGACGGCCACTACAATGAGCAGTTCTTC
NA | TRBJ2-3 | 15 | NA | TRBV28 | CASSTPDIVTDTQYF | TGTGCCAGCAGCACCCCGGACATCGTGACAGATACGCAGTATTTT
NA | TRBJ1-1 | 14 | NA | TRBV5-1 | CASSLSGQNTEAFF | TGCGCCAGCAGCTTATCTGGACAGAACACTGAAGCTTTCTTT
NA | TRBJ1-3 | 16 | NA | TRBV4-3 | CASSQGKGYSGNTIYF | TGCGCCAGCAGCCAAGGCAAGGGGTACTCTGGAAACACCATATATTTT
TRBD2 | TRBJ2-1 | 17 | NA | TRBV25-1 | CASSVPRLAGGSNEQFF | TGTGCCAGCAGTGTTCCGAGACTAGCGGGAGGCTCAAATGAGCAGTTCTTC
NA | TRBJ1-2 | 11 | few | TRBV20-1 | CSALGQYGYTF | TGCAGTGCCCTGGGGCAGTATGGCTACACCTTC
NA | TRBJ2-3 | 14 | NA | TRBV6-5 | CATKQGDRTDTQYF | TGTGCTACCAAACAGGGAGATCGAACAGATACGCAGTATTTT
TRBD2 | TRBJ2-2 | 17 | once | TRBV4-3 | CASPPRASGRSTGELFF | TGCGCCAGCCCCCCTCGTGCTAGCGGGAGGAGTACCGGGGAGCTGTTTTTT
NA | TRBJ1-1 | 14 | NA | TRBV19 | CASSNDRMNTEAFF | TGTGCCAGTAGTAATGACAGAATGAACACTGAAGCTTTCTTT
NA | TRBJ1-1 | 14 | NA | TRBV25-1 | CASSWAGPRTEAFF | TGTGCCAGCAGTTGGGCAGGGCCGCGCACTGAAGCTTTCTTT
TRBD2 | TRBJ2-7 | 13 | NA | TRBV6-1 | CASTAGGSYEQYF | TGTGCCAGCACCGCGGGGGGCTCCTACGAGCAGTACTTC
NA | TRBJ1-5 | 17 | NA | TRBV15 | CATSTLGAGSSNQPQHF | TGTGCCACCAGCACGCTTGGGGCAGGGTCGAGCAATCAGCCCCAGCATTTT
TRBD1 | TRBJ1-1 | 14 | NA | TRBV30 | CAWSVQGKVTEAFF | TGTGCCTGGAGTGTACAGGGGAAGGTCACTGAAGCTTTCTTT
NA | TRBJ1-5 | 15 | NA | TRBV4-3 | CASSQDFASDQPQHF | TGCGCCAGCAGCCAAGATTTTGCAAGCGATCAGCCCCAGCATTTT
TRBD1 | TRBJ1-4 | 15 | NA | TRBV18 | CASSPDRDVNEKLFF | TGTGCCAGCTCACCGGACAGGGACGTTAATGAAAAACTGTTTTTT
TRBD1 | TRBJ2-7 | 14 | NA | TRBV4-1 | CASSQPGQGPEQYF | TGCGCCAGCAGCCAGCCGGGACAGGGGCCTGAGCAGTACTTC
TRBD1 | TRBJ1-1 | 13 | few | TRBV30 | CARGTDLNTEAFF | TGTGCCCGAGGGACAGACTTGAACACTGAAGCTTTCTTT
TRBD1 | TRBJ2-7 | 16 | once | TRBV4-1 | CASSQESRTGDYEQYF | TGCGCCAGCAGCCAAGAATCTCGGACAGGGGACTACGAGCAGTACTTC
TRBD2 | TRBJ2-3 | 16 | NA | TRBV9 | CASSARAGGLADTQYF | TGTGCCAGCAGCGCTCGAGCGGGAGGGCTCGCAGATACGCAGTATTTT
TRBD1 | TRBJ2-5 | 17 | NA | TRBV18 | CASSPPGTGGRQETQYF | TGTGCCAGCTCACCACCGGGAACAGGGGGCCGACAAGAGACCCAGTACTTC
NA | TRBJ2-3 | 15 | NA | TRBV19 | CASSIWLEETDTQYF | TGTGCCAGTAGTATATGGCTAGAGGAGACAGATACGCAGTATTTT
TRBD1 | TRBJ1-2 | 16 | few | TRBV7-2 | CASSLGQGQGLSGYPF | TGTGCCAGCAGCTTAGGCCAAGGACAGGGACTTTCTGGCTACCCCTTC
NA | TRBJ2-7 | 11 | NA | TRBV5-6 | CASSLMREQYF | TGTGCCAGCAGCTTGATGCGGGAGCAGTACTTC
TRBD2 | TRBJ2-3 | 15 | few | TRBV6-5 | CASSSRSGGTDTQYF | TGTGCCAGCAGCTCCAGAAGCGGGGGCACAGATACGCAGTATTTT
TRBD1 | TRBJ2-7 | 13 | NA | TRBV10-3 | CAISWDRDYEQYF | TGTGCCATCAGCTGGGACAGAGACTACGAGCAGTACTTC
TRBD2 | TRBJ2-1 | 15 | NA | TRBV28 | CASVLLAGGLYEQFF | TGTGCCAGCGTTCTCCTAGCGGGGGGGCTCTATGAGCAGTTCTTC
NA | TRBJ2-1 | 13 | NA | TRBV30 | CAWSVDWQGEQFF | TGTGCCTGGAGTGTAGATTGGCAGGGTGAGCAGTTCTTC
TRBD1 | TRBJ2-2 | 16 | NA | TRBV25-1 | CASNGQGIANTGELFF | TGTGCCAGCAATGGACAGGGAATCGCGAACACCGGGGAGCTGTTTTTT
NA | TRBJ2-1 | 15 | NA | TRBV11-2 | CASSQIPGHYNEQFF | TGTGCCAGCAGTCAAATCCCGGGACACTACAATGAGCAGTTCTTC
NA | TRBJ1-2 | 15 | NA | TRBV5-6 | CASSSGDTGVNGYTF | TGTGCCAGCAGCTCGGGTGATACGGGGGTAAATGGCTACACCTTC
NA | TRBJ2-3 | 15 | NA | TRBV7-2 | CASSLVGGGGDTQYF | TGTGCCAGCAGCTTAGTTGGAGGGGGGGGAGATACGCAGTATTTT
NA | TRBJ2-1 | 16 | NA | TRBV7-3 | CASSLTEDSSYNEQFF | TGTGCCAGCAGCTTAACAGAGGACAGTTCCTACAATGAGCAGTTCTTC
TRBD1 | TRBJ2-7 | 16 | NA | TRBV9 | CASSVASGTGSSEQYF | TGTGCCAGCAGCGTAGCATCTGGGACAGGGTCGTCCGAGCAGTACTTC
TRBD2 | TRBJ2-5 | 14 | NA | TRBV5-4 | CASSLAGGGETQYF | TGTGCCAGCAGCTTGGCGGGGGGTGGAGAGACCCAGTACTTC